These 21 T cell receptor beta chains were sequenced from one sample in a study of cytotoxic CD8 clonotypes in ibrutinib-treated CLL. TCRdb keeps only in-frame clones here, not all; method: immunoSEQ multiplex PCR. The sample has fewer than 150,000 clones; roughly 84% are singletons. Source: PBMCs, taken after 24 months of ibrutinib treatment. The receptors stem from a human donor with chronic lymphocytic leukemia.

The chain uses TRBV29-1 and TRBJ1-1; TRBD1 matches 10 bases. Germline lookup yields CDR1 SQVTM and CDR2 ANQGSEA. V trimming: 1 base; J trimming: 3 bases; junction bases outside the gene matches: 5. The CDR3 consists of 15 residues. CDR3 in amino acids: CSVEGTGGGDTEAFF. The CDR3 nucleotides are TGCAGCGTTGAAGGGACAGGGGGAGGGGACACTGAAGCTTTCTTT.

A word on this clone: Mismatch with germline at one junction end may stem from a read error. This sample includes further DNA sequences coding for the same CDR3. The chain combines TRBV28 with TRBJ2-6; maybe TRBD1 (5 bases). Germline-derived CDR1 and CDR2 are MDHEN and SYDVKM. The CDR3 is 16 residues long. The CDR3 DNA reads TGTGCCAGCAGTCCAAGGACACTGTCTGGGGCCAACGTCCTGACTTTT. Translating gives CASSPRTLSGANVLTF.

The chain employs TRBV11-2 and TRBJ2-3; D is unresolved. The CDR3 has 14 amino acids. The V end was cut by 1 base, the J end by 2 bases, with 7 bases between. In germline, CDR1 is SGHAT, CDR2 FQNNGV. In DNA, the CDR3 is TGTGCCAGCAGCTTAGGGACGGCCACAGATACGCAGTATTTT. Amino acid sequence: CASSLGTATDTQYF.

The V call is TRBV19, the J call TRBJ2-3; weak D call: TRBD1 (5 bases). From germline, CDR1 is LNHDA and CDR2 SQIVND (reference sequence). V lost 9 bases, J lost 0 bases, and 13 bases lay in between. The CDR3 is 14 residues long. The CDR3 sequence: CASRAIQSTDTQYF. CDR3 nucleotide sequence: TGTGCCAGCAGGGCTATCCAAAGCACAGATACGCAGTATTTT.

The chain links TRBV7-9 to TRBJ1-4; tentative D call: TRBD1 (6 bases). The CDR3 has 15 residues. CDR1 is SEHNR and CDR2 is FQNEAQ in the germline V gene (reference sequence). Trimming removed 5 bases from V and 8 bases from J, with 18 bases in between. For the CDR3, the DNA is TGTGCCAGCAGCGACACGAGGGGGGGAATGGAAAAACTGTTTTTT. Translating gives CASSDTRGGMEKLFF.

The chain uses TRBV7-9 and TRBJ2-7; D gene unclear. The CDR3 has 12 residues. V was trimmed by 5 bases and J by 7 bases, leaving 12 bases between them. CDR1 is SEHNR, CDR2 FQNEAQ, per germline (reference sequence). The CDR3: CASSAPFEEQYF. The CDR3 DNA reads TGTGCCAGCAGCGCTCCGTTCGAGGAGCAGTACTTC.

The chain uses TRBV6-5 and TRBJ1-5; D is perhaps TRBD1 (6 bases). The CDR3 has 13 amino acids. Trimming took 0 bases from V and 12 from J, leaving 12 bases between them. Germline-derived CDR1 and CDR2 are MNHEY and SVGAGI. The chain's CDR3 is CASSYSTGIRQHF. DNA of the CDR3: TGTGCCAGCAGTTACTCGACAGGAATCCGCCAGCATTTT.

This rearrangement joins TRBV6-5 to TRBJ2-2; D is uncertain. Germline CDR1 and CDR2: MNHEY and SVGAGI. The V end lost 6 bases, the J end lost 3 bases, and 11 bases lay between the germline ends. The CDR3 has 14 amino acids. CDR3 loop: CASSKGSYTGELFF. CDR3 nucleotides: TGTGCCAGCAGCAAGGGATCGTACACCGGGGAGCTGTTTTTT.

The rearrangement uses TRBV7-3 and TRBJ2-3; TRBD2 matches 16 bases. Germline V gene sequence: CDR1 SGHTA, CDR2 FQGTGA. Trimming at V came to 5 bases and at J to 3 bases, leaving 8 bases not matched to a gene. The CDR3 covers 18 residues. The CDR3 DNA reads as TGTGCCAGCAGCAAAGGGACTAGCGGGGGGGCCGCTACAGATACGCAGTATTTT. Encoded protein: CASSKGTSGGAATDTQYF.

In this sample, this clone turned up a few times. The V call is TRBV4-2, the J call TRBJ1-5; no clear D. Germline values: CDR1 LGHNA, CDR2 YNFKEQ. The CDR3 consists of 15 residues. V was pared by 1 base and J by 4 bases, with 11 bases between. The CDR3 sequence is CASSQGWADNQPQHF. CDR3 coding DNA: TGTGCCAGCAGCCAAGGATGGGCAGATAATCAGCCCCAGCATTTT.

The V gene is TRBV19, the J gene TRBJ1-2, with D tentatively TRBD1 (5 bases). CDR1 LNHDA and CDR2 SQIVND come from the germline V gene (reference sequence). Trimming took 5 bases from V and 2 from J, leaving 12 bases between them. CDR3 length: 14 residues. The CDR3 DNA sequence: TGTGCCAGTAGTCCCGGGACGGTGAACTATGGCTACACCTTC. Its protein is CASSPGTVNYGYTF. Full variable domain (rest looked up from reference TRBV19 and TRBJ1-2): DGGITQSPKYLFRKEGQNVTLSCEQNLNHDAMYWYRQDPGQGLRLIYYSQIVNDFQKGDIAEGYSVSREKKESFPLTVTSAQKNPTAFYLCASSPGTVNYGYTFGSGTRLTVV.

This chain joins TRBV20-1 and TRBJ2-4, with D unclear. Trimming left V 3 bases short and J 8 bases short, with 8 bases between. The CDR3 contains 11 residues. CDR1 DFQATT and CDR2 SNEGSKA come from the germline V gene (reference sequence). CDR3 in DNA: TGCAGTGCTAGGCACCGGGACATTCAGTACTTC. Amino acid sequence: CSARHRDIQYF.

The chain uses TRBV7-9 and TRBJ2-7; perhaps TRBD1 as D (5 bases). Trimming took off 6 bases at V and 3 bases at J, with 9 bases between the two ends. In germline, CDR1 is SEHNR, CDR2 FQNEAQ (reference sequence). The CDR3 has 12 amino acids. CDR3 sequence reads: CASRADSYEQYF. DNA for the CDR3: TGTGCCAGCAGAGCCGACAGCTACGAGCAGTACTTC.

This clone came up a few times. The chain combines TRBV19 with TRBJ1-5, with 8 bases fitting TRBD1. The CDR3 totals 14 residues. V lost 4 bases and J lost 7; bases outside the gene matches: 6. Per the germline V gene, CDR1 is LNHDA and CDR2 is SQIVND (reference sequence). The CDR3 bases are TGTGCCAGTAGTACACAGGGGGAACGCCAGCCCCAGCATTTT. Translation: CASSTQGERQPQHF.

The CDR3 DNA reads TGTGCCAGCAGCCGGGACAGGGCGGCTAGGCCAGATACGCAGTATTTT. It is translated as CASSRDRAARPDTQYF. V usage is TRBV5-6 and J usage is TRBJ2-3; 9 bases are a match to TRBD1. The junction had 10 bases not matched to a gene; V was cut back by 4 bases and J by 4 bases. The CDR3 loop spans 16 amino acids. Germline lookup yields CDR1 SGHDT and CDR2 YYEEEE.

V and J are TRBV18 and TRBJ1-1; TRBD1 agrees at 8 bases. J was trimmed by 8 bases and V by 3 bases; bases with no gene match: 8. The CDR3 has 14 amino acids. Germline V gives CDR1 KGHSH, CDR2 LQKENI. The CDR3 loop reads CASSPNRQGHEAFF. Here the CDR3 DNA reads TGTGCCAGCTCACCCAATCGACAGGGGCACGAAGCTTTCTTT.

In DNA, the CDR3 is TGTGCCAGCAGTATTACACTGTTCCAAGAGACCCAGTACTTC. Protein: CASSITLFQETQYF. This chain joins TRBV27 and TRBJ2-5; no firm D call. With 5 bases removed from V and 1 base from J, the gap between germline ends came to 11 bases. The CDR3 covers 14 residues. Germline assignment: CDR1 MNHEY and CDR2 SMNVEV (reference sequence).

This chain connects TRBV5-4 to TRBJ2-2; 7 bases are a match to TRBD2. Germline assignment: CDR1 SGHNT and CDR2 YYREEE (reference sequence). With 4 bases clipped from V and 0 bases from J, the junction kept 9 bases outside the gene matches. CDR3 length equals 17 residues. The CDR3 coding sequence is TGTGCCAGCAGCCCGACCCCTAGCGGAGCGAACACCGGGGAGCTGTTTTTT. Translating gives CASSPTPSGANTGELFF.

The chain is built from TRBV18 and TRBJ2-5; no clear D. Trimming took 5 bases from V and 9 from J, leaving 19 bases between them. The CDR3 is 14 residues long. Germline V gene lookup returns CDR1 KGHSH and CDR2 LQKENI. This CDR3 reads CASSSPLQAYAQYF. In nucleotides, the CDR3 is TGTGCCAGCTCATCCCCACTCCAGGCGTATGCCCAGTACTTC.

V usage is TRBV29-1 and J usage is TRBJ2-5; 11 bases align to TRBD2. Germline V gene lookup returns CDR1 SQVTM and CDR2 ANQGSEA. The CDR3 has 13 amino acids. J was trimmed by 1 base and V by 6 bases; bases with no gene match: 1. The CDR3 region is CSVGTSGQETQYF. The CDR3 DNA reads TGCAGCGTAGGGACTAGCGGCCAAGAGACCCAGTACTTC.

This rearrangement joins TRBV19 to TRBJ1-5, with D tentatively TRBD1 (5 bases). Germline loops: CDR1 LNHDA, CDR2 SQIVND (reference sequence). The CDR3 contains 12 residues. V was pared by 8 bases and J by 5 bases, with 10 bases between. The CDR3: CASGQGYQPQHF. Written as DNA, the CDR3 is TGTGCCAGTGGGCAGGGATATCAGCCCCAGCATTTT.